This is a list of T cell receptor beta chains from one sample in a study of OX40 agonist ivuxolimab in advanced cancers. Here immunoSEQ multiplex PCR was the method, and the copy in TCRdb shows in-frame clones only, minus some. The sample has more than 20,000 clones; about nine tenths are singletons. Sample: CD4+ or CD8+ T cells sorted from blood, taken in a trial of the OX40 agonist ivuxolimab. Source of these receptors: an adult with an advanced solid tumor such as melanoma, head and neck, liver or kidney cancer. Each CDR3 is given with its conserved first and last residue. A D gene is named only where the DNA matches it firmly. The listing skips clone size in some rows; elsewhere it reads once, few, many or a size class.

V gene,D gene,J gene,clone size,CDR3 DNA,CDR3 protein
TRBV5-8,.,TRBJ1-3,.,TGTGCCAGCAGCTTGGTGGGCTCTGGAAACACCATATATTTT,CASSLVGSGNTIYF
TRBV27,.,TRBJ2-7,.,TGTGCCAGCAGTCCCGGGTGGGGGCTCGTTGAGCAGTACTTC,CASSPGWGLVEQYF
TRBV4-1,.,TRBJ2-7,.,TGCGCCAGCAGCCGAGGATACGAGCAGTACTTC,CASSRGYEQYF
TRBV2,.,TRBJ1-1,medium-sized,TGTGCCAGCAGTGACTCGAGGGGCTCCACTGAAGCTTTCTTT,CASSDSRGSTEAFF
TRBV7-8,.,TRBJ1-5,.,TGTGCCAGCAGCTTAGTAGGGGATGAGGGCAATCAGCCCCAGCATTTT,CASSLVGDEGNQPQHF
TRBV9,.,TRBJ2-3,.,TGTGCCAGCAGCGTTAGCTCGGTTACAGGGTCAGGCACAGATACGCAGTATTTT,CASSVSSVTGSGTDTQYF
TRBV21-1,.,TRBJ1-1,.,TGTGCCAGCAGCAAAGTAGGAGACAGGGGGTCCACTGAAGCTTTCTTT,CASSKVGDRGSTEAFF
TRBV4-3,.,TRBJ1-5,once,TGCGCCAGCAGCCACAATAGCAATCAGCCCCAGCATTTT,CASSHNSNQPQHF
TRBV6-6,.,TRBJ1-1,.,TGTGCCAGCAGTTACAGAGTAGACCTCATGAACACTGAAGCTTTCTTT,CASSYRVDLMNTEAFF
TRBV7-9,.,TRBJ2-1,once,TGTGCCAGCAGCCTTACTTACTTCTCCTACAATGAGCAGTTCTTC,CASSLTYFSYNEQFF
TRBV7-8,.,TRBJ1-1,.,TGTGCCAGCGAATTTATTAGCCAGGAGTTCATGAACACTGAAGCTTTCTTT,CASEFISQEFMNTEAFF
TRBV6-6,.,TRBJ1-1,.,TGTGCCATCTTGCGGGCCTCGAACACTGAAGCTTTCTTT,CAILRASNTEAFF
TRBV5-6,.,TRBJ2-4,.,TGTGCCAGCAGCTGGGGACTTGATCAGTACTTC,CASSWGLDQYF
TRBV9,.,TRBJ2-3,.,TGTGCCAGCAGCGTAGGACAAAGTTCTAGCACAGATACGCAGTATTTT,CASSVGQSSSTDTQYF
TRBV27,.,TRBJ2-7,.,TGTGCCAGCAGTTTATCGGACTCCAGCTCCTACGAGCAGTACTTC,CASSLSDSSSYEQYF
TRBV7-2,.,TRBJ2-7,once,TGTGCCAGCAGCTTAAACTATCTCTACGAGCAGTACTTC,CASSLNYLYEQYF
TRBV30,TRBD2,TRBJ2-7,few,TGTGCCTGGACCCCGACTAGCCCTCATGACGAGCAGTACTTC,CAWTPTSPHDEQYF
TRBV19,.,TRBJ2-3,many,TGTGCCAGTAGTCTCCCAGTTGGGGCAGGGACAGATACGCAGTATTTT,CASSLPVGAGTDTQYF
TRBV28,.,TRBJ2-5,.,TGTGCCAGCAGTTTCCGGGGGAGGATGGAGACCCAGTACTTC,CASSFRGRMETQYF
TRBV27,.,TRBJ2-1,.,TGTGCCAGCAGTCCGGCACGAGGCGCCTACAATGAGCAGTTCTTC,CASSPARGAYNEQFF
TRBV10-1,TRBD2,TRBJ2-3,.,TGCGCCAGCAGTGAGGACCCCACTAGCGGGAGGACAGATACGCAGTATTTT,CASSEDPTSGRTDTQYF
TRBV4-3,TRBD2,TRBJ2-7,.,TGCGCCAGCAGCCAAGAAAGCGGACTAGCGTTCCACGAGCAGTACTTC,CASSQESGLAFHEQYF
TRBV27,TRBD1,TRBJ2-7,.,TGTGCCAGCAGTAGCTGGACAGGTGCGCACGAGCAGTACTTC,CASSSWTGAHEQYF
TRBV7-8,.,TRBJ1-1,.,TGTGCCAGCAGACTTGCGGGGAACACTGAAGCTTTCTTT,CASRLAGNTEAFF
TRBV27,TRBD2,TRBJ2-7,.,TGTGCCAGCAGCGATAGCGGGACACCCCCCGAGCAGTACTTC,CASSDSGTPPEQYF
TRBV4-1,.,TRBJ2-7,hyperexpanded,TGCGCCAGCAGCCTTCTTGAATACGGTTCCCAATACGAGCAGTACTTC,CASSLLEYGSQYEQYF
TRBV19,TRBD2,TRBJ2-5,once,TGTGCCAGTAGTATCACGAGCGGGGGGCGGAAAGAGACCCAGTACTTC,CASSITSGGRKETQYF